The 27 T cell receptor beta chains below come from one sample, sequenced in a study of blood T cell repertoires in COVID-19. Repertoires were generated with immunoSEQ multiplex PCR, while TCRdb's copy carries only in-frame clones and drops some. The repertoire holds about 200,000 clones, approximately 82% seen once, with roughly an eighth in the top ten. Sequenced material: peripheral blood. The receptors shown here come from a human donor in a cohort sampled during active COVID-19.

This clone has just one count. The chain recombines TRBV7-2 with TRBJ2-7; 8 nucleotides match TRBD2. The CDR3 runs to 17 residues. Germline V gene lookup returns CDR1 SGHTA and CDR2 FQGNSA. V shed 5 bases and J 0 bases; nucleotides not matched to a gene: 12. The CDR3 DNA sequence: TGTGCCAGCAGCGTGAGCGGGGGAGCGGGCGTCTCCTACGAGCAGTACTTC. Translating gives CASSVSGGAGVSYEQYF.

This clone was seen once. V usage is TRBV29-1 and J usage is TRBJ1-4; 9 bases map to TRBD1. CDR3 length: 12 amino acids. V shed 7 bases and J 8 bases; nucleotides not matched to a gene: 5. Germline assignment: CDR1 SQVTM and CDR2 ANQGSEA. The CDR3 DNA is TGCAGCGCGGGACAGGGTAGCGAAAAACTGTTTTTT. Translating it yields CSAGQGSEKLFF.

The chain combines TRBV10-3 with TRBJ1-1; D is possibly TRBD1 (6 bases). There are 12 residues in the CDR3. V lost 10 bases and J lost 0, with 9 bases in between. The germline V gene encodes CDR1 ENHRY and CDR2 SYGVKD. The CDR3 bases are TGTGCCACCTCAGGGGTGAACACTGAAGCTTTCTTT. Its protein product is CATSGVNTEAFF.

The chain recombines TRBV7-8 with TRBJ2-3, with D possibly being TRBD1 (5 bases). Trimming removed 3 bases at V and 3 bases at J, with 13 bases between. Germline V gives CDR1 SGHVS, CDR2 FQNEAQ. This CDR3 spans 15 amino acids. The CDR3 is CASSLVGLKTDTQYF. CDR3 bases: TGTGCCAGCAGCTTGGTGGGGCTAAAGACAGATACGCAGTATTTT.

The V call is TRBV7-8, the J call TRBJ1-1; D unclear. The CDR3 covers 12 residues. V was shortened by 1 base and J by 11 bases, with 11 bases between the two germline ends. CDR1 is SGHVS and CDR2 is FQNEAQ in the germline V gene. CDR3 DNA sequence: TGTGCCAGCAGCTTAGTGAATGGGGAGGCTTTCTTT. Protein: CASSLVNGEAFF. Based on the CDR3 plus reference TRBV7-8 and TRBJ1-1, the full variable domain is GAGVSQSPRYKVAKRGQDVALRCDPISGHVSLFWYQQALGQGPEFLTYFQNEAQLDKSGLPSDRFFAERPEGSVSTLKIQRTQQEDSAVYLCASSLVNGEAFFGQGTRLTVV.

The genes are TRBV5-4 and TRBJ2-5; 8 bases are shared with TRBD1. Germline assignment: CDR1 SGHNT and CDR2 YYREEE (reference sequence). The CDR3 extends over 15 amino acids. J gave up 5 bases and V 4 bases, and 10 bases lay outside the gene matches. The CDR3 region has the DNA TGTGCCAGCAGCCCTCAGGGGGCGGGTAGGGAGACCCAGTACTTC. It codes for CASSPQGAGRETQYF.

The J gene is TRBJ2-1, the V gene TRBV27, with TRBD2 matching 15 bases. The CDR3 has 16 amino acids. The V gene's germline CDR1 is MNHEY and CDR2 SMNVEV (reference sequence). The ends lost 5 bases at V and 7 bases at J; junction bases unmatched: 6. The CDR3 here is CASSRAGTSGRNEQFF. In nucleotides, the CDR3 is TGTGCCAGCAGTAGAGCCGGGACTAGCGGGAGGAATGAGCAGTTCTTC.

Notes on this clone: The same CDR3 is also encoded by other DNA sequences in this sample. The CDR3 spells CASSLDGRGSYEQYF. The CDR3, as DNA: TGTGCCAGCAGCTTAGACGGCAGGGGATCGTACGAGCAGTACTTC. This chain links TRBV7-2 with TRBJ2-7, with D possibly matching TRBD1 (6 bases). Per the germline V gene, CDR1 is SGHTA and CDR2 is FQGNSA. The CDR3 loop spans 15 amino acids. V dropped 1 base and J dropped 4 bases, with 14 bases sitting between them.

This clone was seen repeatedly, ten times or more. The V and J genes are TRBV19 and TRBJ1-5; D is possibly TRBD1 (6 bases). The CDR3 extends over 13 amino acids. The germline V gene has CDR1 LNHDA and CDR2 SQIVND (reference sequence). The germline V and J ends were trimmed by 6 bases and 3 bases, with 9 bases remaining between them. The CDR3 sequence is CASRDRLNQPQHF. The CDR3 nucleotides read TGTGCCAGTAGGGACAGACTCAATCAGCCCCAGCATTTT.

This chain uses TRBV4-1 with TRBJ1-1; a weak D match, TRBD1 (6 bases). V lost 4 bases to trimming and J lost 11 bases, with 20 bases between them. The CDR3 has 14 residues. Germline lookup yields CDR1 MGHRA and CDR2 YSYEKL. Here the CDR3 reads CASSPDRPSQGAFF. CDR3 sequence (DNA): TGCGCCAGCAGCCCCGATCGCCCTTCGCAGGGGGCTTTCTTT.

The genes are TRBV7-8 and TRBJ1-1; D is uncertain. This CDR3 is 15 amino acids long. Germline CDR1 SGHVS, CDR2 FQNEAQ. The V and J ends lost 5 bases and 3 bases respectively, with 16 bases between them. CDR3 sequence reads: CASSPPIRFHTEAFF. The CDR3 nucleotides are TGTGCCAGCAGCCCGCCCATCCGGTTTCACACTGAAGCTTTCTTT.

The chain uses TRBV5-1 and TRBJ2-5; maybe TRBD2 (5 bases). In germline, CDR1 is SGHRS, CDR2 YFSETQ. The CDR3 spans 14 residues. The V gene lost 0 bases and the J gene lost 5 bases, with 11 bases spanning the gap. CDR3 bases: TGCGCCAGCAGCTTGGTGGGGAGAATGGAGACCCAGTACTTC. It codes for CASSLVGRMETQYF.

CDR3 nucleotide sequence: TGTGCCAGCAGTGTCGACACCTCCGCCTACGAGCAGTACTTC. This translates into CASSVDTSAYEQYF. The chain has TRBV2 and TRBJ2-7; D remains ambiguous. Trimming left V 4 bases short and J 2 bases short, with 12 bases between. Per the germline V gene, CDR1 is SNHLY and CDR2 is FYNNEI. The CDR3 has 14 amino acids.

The chain joins TRBV28 to TRBJ2-1; no definite D call. Looked up from germline, CDR1 is MDHEN and CDR2 is SYDVKM. V lost 2 bases and J 8 bases, leaving 4 bases between the germline ends. The CDR3 consists of 11 residues. The DNA of the CDR3 is TGTGCCAGCAGTTTACGGTATGAGCAGTTCTTC. It codes for CASSLRYEQFF.

This clone has a handful of counts. This chain links TRBV6-4 with TRBJ1-1; 7 bases match TRBD1. Germline loops: CDR1 MRHNA, CDR2 SNTAGT. V dropped 0 bases and J dropped 5; count of bases not matched to a gene: 6. This CDR3 contains 15 residues. Written as DNA, the CDR3 is TGTGCCAGCAGTGACTCGGGCAGGGGGTTTACTGAAGCTTTCTTT. The encoded protein is CASSDSGRGFTEAFF.

This clone showed up just a few times. The genes are TRBV5-6 and TRBJ1-1; possibly TRBD1 for D (5 bases). This CDR3 is built from 16 residues. Germline CDR1 and CDR2: SGHDT and YYEEEE. V was clipped by 6 bases and J by 1 base, with 19 bases between them. The CDR3 sequence: CASTTRRRGGNTEAFF. The DNA for the CDR3 is TGTGCCAGCACCACCCGCCGGAGGGGAGGGAACACTGAAGCTTTCTTT.

The chain has TRBV6-6 and TRBJ1-1; D not resolved. This CDR3 contains 13 residues. The germline V gene encodes CDR1 MNHNY and CDR2 SVGAGI (reference sequence). Deletions cut 5 bases from V and 0 bases from J, with 7 bases between. The CDR3 nucleotides read TGTGCCAGCAGTCCCCAGATGAACACTGAAGCTTTCTTT. It codes for CASSPQMNTEAFF.

The chain links TRBV7-9 to TRBJ1-3; maybe TRBD1 (5 bases). Trimming took 1 base from V and 0 from J, leaving 10 bases between them. The CDR3 loop spans 16 amino acids. The germline V gene encodes CDR1 SEHNR and CDR2 FQNEAQ (reference sequence). The CDR3 DNA reads as TGTGCCAGCAGCTTAGAAGGGGCTCTCTCTGGAAACACCATATATTTT. It translates to CASSLEGALSGNTIYF.

In this sample, this clone turned up many times. The rearrangement joins TRBV19 to TRBJ1-5, with TRBD1 matching 7 bases. This CDR3 is built from 14 residues. Looked up from germline, CDR1 is LNHDA and CDR2 is SQIVND (reference sequence). Trimming at V came to 6 bases and at J to 3 bases, leaving 5 bases not matched to a gene. The CDR3 coding sequence is TGTGCCAGTAGCTCGGACAGGAACAATCAGCCCCAGCATTTT. This codes for CASSSDRNNQPQHF.

This clone was observed a handful of times. The rearrangement uses TRBV11-3 and TRBJ2-3; D may be TRBD2 (7 bases). The length of the CDR3 is 15 residues. V gave up 5 bases and J gave up 6 bases, with 18 bases separating them. CDR1 is SGHNT and CDR2 is YENEEA in the germline V gene. The chain's CDR3 is CASSRGVRGQDTQYF. The CDR3 coding sequence is TGTGCCAGCAGCCGGGGGGTCCGGGGGCAGGATACGCAGTATTTT.

This sequence joins TRBV30 and TRBJ2-5; tentative D call: TRBD1 (5 bases). V was shortened by 2 bases and J by 7 bases, with 5 bases between the two germline ends. The CDR3 is made up of 10 amino acids. CDR1 and CDR2 from the germline V gene are GTSNPN and SVGIG (reference sequence). Here the CDR3 DNA reads TGTGCCTGGAGTACAGGGACCCAGTACTTC. Protein sequence: CAWSTGTQYF.

CDR3 sequence: CASTTGTSGANTGELFF. The CDR3 DNA follows: TGTGCCAGTACAACCGGGACTAGCGGGGCGAACACCGGGGAGCTGTTTTTT. The chain recombines TRBV19 with TRBJ2-2; 13 bases are shared with TRBD2. CDR3 length: 17 amino acids. Germline CDR1 and CDR2: LNHDA and SQIVND (reference sequence). V gave up 7 bases and J gave up 0 bases; unmatched junction bases: 5.

This sequence joins TRBV2 and TRBJ2-7; 10 bases are a match to TRBD1. There are 16 residues in the CDR3. CDR1 is SNHLY, CDR2 FYNNEI, per germline. J gave up 1 base and V 4 bases, and 7 bases lay outside the gene matches. The CDR3 region has the DNA TGTGCCAGCAGTGGACGGGGGACAGGGGCTTCCTACGAGCAGTACTTC. The encoded protein is CASSGRGTGASYEQYF.

This sequence joins TRBV5-1 and TRBJ1-3, with D unresolved. The V end was cut by 0 bases, the J end by 1 base, with 8 bases between. Germline CDR1 is SGHRS and CDR2 is YFSETQ. This CDR3 spans 15 amino acids. The chain's CDR3 is CASSLGTVSGNTIYF. DNA for the CDR3: TGCGCCAGCAGCTTGGGCACGGTGTCTGGAAACACCATATATTTT.

The CDR3 protein is CASSPGFYGYTF. CDR3 DNA sequence: TGTGCCAGCAGCCCGGGGTTCTATGGCTACACCTTC. The chain combines TRBV14 with TRBJ1-2, with D hard to call. Trimming pared 4 bases from V and 4 bases from J, leaving 7 bases between. Germline V gives CDR1 SGHDN, CDR2 FVKESK. The CDR3 covers 12 residues. Looking up the rest from reference TRBV14 and TRBJ1-2 gives the full variable domain: EAGVTQFPSHSVIEKGQTVTLRCDPISGHDNLYWYRRVMGKEIKFLLHFVKESKQDESGMPNNRFLAERTGGTYSTLKVQPAELEDSGVYFCASSPGFYGYTFGSGTRLTVV.

The chain joins TRBV28 to TRBJ2-3; no clear D. Per the germline V gene, CDR1 is MDHEN and CDR2 is SYDVKM. This CDR3 region has 15 residues. V was clipped by 1 base and J by 1 base, with 9 bases between them. DNA of the CDR3: TGTGCCAGCAGTTTATTTCCCGCGGGCACAGATACGCAGTATTTT. Amino acids: CASSLFPAGTDTQYF. The full variable domain, with the rest looked up from reference TRBV28 and TRBJ2-3, is DVKVTQSSRYLVKRTGEKVFLECVQDMDHENMFWYRQDPGLGLRLIYFSYDVKMKEKGDIPEGYSVSREKKERFSLILESASTNQTSMYLCASSLFPAGTDTQYFGPGTRLTVL.

The rearrangement links TRBV19 to TRBJ2-3, with TRBD1 matching over 7 bases. The CDR3 length is 13 residues. The germline V gene encodes CDR1 LNHDA and CDR2 SQIVND (reference sequence). V shed 7 bases, J shed 5 bases, and the junction held 6 bases outside the gene matches. CDR3 sequence reads: CASIRAGGDTQYF. The CDR3 DNA sequence: TGTGCCAGTATTAGAGCAGGGGGAGATACGCAGTATTTT.